These T cell receptor beta chains were read from a single sample in a study of T cell repertoires and HLA-DP antigens. Their antigens remain unidentified. Repertoires were generated with immunoSEQ multiplex PCR, while TCRdb's copy carries only in-frame clones and drops some. The sample has about 73,000 clones; 80% are singletons. Sequencing was carried out using CD4+ T cells from PBMCs. The source of these receptors is a man aged 55 to 70 in good health and CMV-seronegative. CDR3s include the opening cysteine and the closing phenylalanine or tryptophan. D genes are given only for firm matches. Not all rows give a size; the values are once, few, many and, for expanded clones, a class.

TGTGCCAGCAGCCCTGGTAGAAGAAATACGCAGTATTTT	CASSPGRRNTQYF	.	.	TRBJ2-3	TRBV7-2
TGTGCCAGCAGCCCGGCCAGGGCCCAAGAGACCCAGTACTTC	CASSPARAQETQYF	.	.	TRBJ2-5	TRBV7-2
TGTGCCAGCAGCCATGAACCCGGGGGGGCCGAGTTCTTC	CASSHEPGGAEFF	TRBD2	.	TRBJ2-1	TRBV11-2
TGCAGCGTGGCGGGACAGGGGCAAGGCTACACCTTC	CSVAGQGQGYTF	TRBD1	.	TRBJ1-2	TRBV29-1
TGCGCCAGCGCAGATAGACAGGTTGGTCAGCCCCAGCATTTT	CASADRQVGQPQHF	.	.	TRBJ1-5	TRBV10-2
TGTGCCAGCAGCTTGGGGGCGTCGGGGAGCGTGAACACTGAAGCTTTCTTT	CASSLGASGSVNTEAFF	.	.	TRBJ1-1	TRBV5-4
TGTGCCAGCAGTTTCGGGACAGGGAGGCGCGAGCAGTACTTC	CASSFGTGRREQYF	TRBD1	many	TRBJ2-7	TRBV28
TGCGCCAGCAATCCCGGGGGTACCGGGGAGCTGTTTTTT	CASNPGGTGELFF	.	.	TRBJ2-2	TRBV10-1
TGTGCCAGCTCAACTAATCAGGTTTCCTATGGCTACACCTTC	CASSTNQVSYGYTF	.	.	TRBJ1-2	TRBV18
TGTGCCACCAGCAGCACGAGCTCCTATAATTCACCCCTCCACTTT	CATSSTSSYNSPLHF	.	.	TRBJ1-6	TRBV15
TGTGCCAGCAGCTTAGATCGGGCACCTGGAAACACCATATATTTT	CASSLDRAPGNTIYF	.	.	TRBJ1-3	TRBV11-3
TGTGCCAGCAGCTCCAACGCTGGTAGCGGGAGTCCCGGGGAGCTGTTTTTT	CASSSNAGSGSPGELFF	TRBD2	.	TRBJ2-2	TRBV7-3
TGTGCCAGTAATGGCAGGGATAACTATGGCTACACCTTC	CASNGRDNYGYTF	.	.	TRBJ1-2	TRBV19
TGCAGCGTCCGGACGGGAAGATTCACAGATACGCAGTATTTT	CSVRTGRFTDTQYF	.	.	TRBJ2-3	TRBV29-1
TGCGCCAGCAGCCAAGTACGGCCACCCGAAGATACGCAGTATTTT	CASSQVRPPEDTQYF	.	.	TRBJ2-3	TRBV4-1
TGCGCCAGCAGCTTGGTGGACAGGGCCTACGAGCAGTACTTC	CASSLVDRAYEQYF	TRBD1	once	TRBJ2-7	TRBV5-1
TGTGCCAGCCAGTTGGGCTACTATAGCAATCAGCCCCAGCATTTT	CASQLGYYSNQPQHF	.	few	TRBJ1-5	TRBV19
TGCGCCAGCAGCCAGAGGGTTAACAATGAGCAGTTCTTC	CASSQRVNNEQFF	.	.	TRBJ2-1	TRBV4-3
TGTGCCAGCAGCTTAGCGGGCCGGGGTGTACATGGCTACACCTTC	CASSLAGRGVHGYTF	.	few	TRBJ1-2	TRBV7-2
TGTGCCAGCAGTAGCCCCCCCCATACGCAGTATTTT	CASSSPPHTQYF	.	.	TRBJ2-3	TRBV6-5
TGCGCCAGCAGCCAAGATCGAGGTTTCAGGGCAGATACGCAGTATTTT	CASSQDRGFRADTQYF	.	.	TRBJ2-3	TRBV4-3
TGTGCCAGCAGCTTCCGGGGGGCTGTGACCTACGAGCAGTACTTC	CASSFRGAVTYEQYF	.	.	TRBJ2-7	TRBV28
TGCGCCAGCAGCACCGGGACAAACACCGGGGAGCTGTTTTTT	CASSTGTNTGELFF	.	.	TRBJ2-2	TRBV5-1
TGTGCCAGCAGCGTAGACAGGGGTGAGCAGTACTTC	CASSVDRGEQYF	TRBD1	.	TRBJ2-7	TRBV11-2
TGTGCCAGCAGGGTTGGAGTAGAAAAACTGTTTTTT	CASRVGVEKLFF	.	.	TRBJ1-4	TRBV2
TGCGCCAGCAAGCCGCGCGAGGGGGGCGGTACTGAAGCTTTCTTT	CASKPREGGGTEAFF	.	.	TRBJ1-1	TRBV5-1
TGTGCCAGCAGCCACGACATTAGGGATAATTCACCCCTCCACTTT	CASSHDIRDNSPLHF	.	.	TRBJ1-6	TRBV9
TGTGCCAGCAGTTACGGGACAGGGCGTTATAATTCACCCCTCCACTTT	CASSYGTGRYNSPLHF	TRBD1	.	TRBJ1-6	TRBV6-5
TGTGCCAGCAGTCCCGACAGGGTACGCTCCTACGAGCAGTACTTC	CASSPDRVRSYEQYF	TRBD1	.	TRBJ2-7	TRBV2
TGTGCCAGCAGTTACTTGCGGGGGAACGAGCGTGGGACCCAGTACTTC	CASSYLRGNERGTQYF	TRBD2	.	TRBJ2-5	TRBV6-5
TGTGCCAGCAGTAAACGGGACAGGGACAATCAGCCCCAGCATTTT	CASSKRDRDNQPQHF	TRBD1	few	TRBJ1-5	TRBV6-1
TGTGCCAGTAGTATAGGTAGCGGGAGTACCGGGGAGCTGTTTTTT	CASSIGSGSTGELFF	TRBD2	few	TRBJ2-2	TRBV19
TGTGCCAGCTCGACAGGGCCCCCCACAGATACGCAGTATTTT	CASSTGPPTDTQYF	TRBD1	.	TRBJ2-3	TRBV18
TGTGCCAGCTACACCGCCCCGACTAGCCCCCAGTACTTC	CASYTAPTSPQYF	TRBD2	.	TRBJ2-5	TRBV28
TGTGCCACCAGCAGAGATCACTATGGCTACACCTTC	CATSRDHYGYTF	.	few	TRBJ1-2	TRBV15
TGTGCCAGCAGACACGAGACAGGGTCTTTAACTGAAGCTTTCTTT	CASRHETGSLTEAFF	TRBD1	.	TRBJ1-1	TRBV5-4
TGTGCCACCGTCCTGGGACAGGGGGAAGGCTACACCTTC	CATVLGQGEGYTF	TRBD1	.	TRBJ1-2	TRBV10-3
TGTGCCAGCAGCTTAAACCCCAGGGGGGCAGGGGCCAACGTCCTGACTTTC	CASSLNPRGAGANVLTF	.	.	TRBJ2-6	TRBV7-3
TGTGCCAGCTTCCCACTTAGGGTTCACAGCACAGATACGCAGTATTTT	CASFPLRVHSTDTQYF	.	.	TRBJ2-3	TRBV11-2
TGTGCCAGCAGCCCGCAGGGCCTTAGCACAGATACGCAGTATTTT	CASSPQGLSTDTQYF	.	.	TRBJ2-3	TRBV5-8
TGCGCCAGCAGCTTGGGGACAGGTAAATCTGAAGCTTTCTTT	CASSLGTGKSEAFF	TRBD1	few	TRBJ1-1	TRBV5-1
TGTGCTAGTTCGTTTAGTGTGGCCCAAGAGACCCAGTACTTC	CASSFSVAQETQYF	.	.	TRBJ2-5	TRBV12-5
TGTGCCAGCAGCTTAGACCTGGGGGGTGAAGCTTTCTTT	CASSLDLGGEAFF	.	.	TRBJ1-1	TRBV7-9
TGTGCCAGCAGCGTCGCCGGGACAGGGGTAGAGACCCAGTACTTC	CASSVAGTGVETQYF	TRBD1	.	TRBJ2-5	TRBV13
TGCGCCAGCAGTGTTAGCGGGGGAGGGAATGAGCAGTTCTTC	CASSVSGGGNEQFF	TRBD2	.	TRBJ2-1	TRBV10-1
TGTGCCAGCAGCAAGGGCGGCAGGGGCACAGATACGCAGTATTTT	CASSKGGRGTDTQYF	.	.	TRBJ2-3	TRBV6-5
TGTGCCAGTAGTACTCTCCGCGGTGGTGGAAACACCATATATTTT	CASSTLRGGGNTIYF	.	.	TRBJ1-3	TRBV19
TGTGCCAGCAGCCCCTCGGGGTTGGGCAATCAGCCCCAGCATTTT	CASSPSGLGNQPQHF	.	.	TRBJ1-5	TRBV7-2
TGTGCCAGCAGCCCTCCCGGACTGGGGTACTATGGCTACACCTTC	CASSPPGLGYYGYTF	.	once	TRBJ1-2	TRBV7-2
TGTGCCAGCATGGCCGGGACAGGGAGTGGAGGCTACACCTTC	CASMAGTGSGGYTF	TRBD1	.	TRBJ1-2	TRBV6-5
TGTGCCAGCAGCTTAAAGGAGACCCAGTACTTC	CASSLKETQYF	.	.	TRBJ2-5	TRBV7-2
TGTGCCAGCAGCCAAGACGTAGCGGACGGGGAGCTGTTTTTT	CASSQDVADGELFF	.	.	TRBJ2-2	TRBV14
TGTGCCAGCAGCCTCGCCACCGGGGAGCTGTTTTTT	CASSLATGELFF	.	.	TRBJ2-2	TRBV7-2
TGTGCCAGCAGCCGACAGGGGGCAGAGACCCAGTACTTC	CASSRQGAETQYF	TRBD1	.	TRBJ2-5	TRBV7-2